The 20 T cell receptor beta chains reported below all come from one sample, sequenced in a study of blood T cell repertoires in COVID-19. The method was immunoSEQ multiplex PCR; TCRdb's version includes in-frame clones alone and lacks a portion of them. This table holds around 320,000 clones, 85% to 95% found once. Sequencing was done on a sample of PBMCs or T cells enriched from blood (not recorded which). All receptors come from a woman aged 30 to 39 who had been exposed to COVID-19.

The table lists this clone with a count of one. The rearrangement uses TRBV11-2 and TRBJ2-2; D ambiguous. The CDR3 covers 14 residues. Germline V gives CDR1 SGHAT, CDR2 FQNNGV. Trimming removed 1 base from V and 4 bases from J, with 7 bases in between. For the CDR3, the DNA is TGTGCCAGCAGCTTAGTACCGGTCACCGGGGAGCTGTTTTTT. This sequence encodes CASSLVPVTGELFF.

The chain has TRBV6-5 and TRBJ2-1; 13 nucleotides align to TRBD2. The CDR3 is 13 amino acids. With 6 bases clipped from V and 10 bases from J, the junction kept 3 bases outside the gene matches. Germline loops: CDR1 MNHEY, CDR2 SVGAGI. Here the CDR3 reads CASRGLAGSEQFF. In nucleotides, the CDR3 is TGTGCCAGCAGGGGACTAGCGGGGTCGGAGCAGTTCTTC.

The J gene is TRBJ2-2, the V gene TRBV28; TRBD2 is a possible D gene (5 bases). Germline V gene data show CDR1 as MDHEN and CDR2 as SYDVKM. With 6 bases removed from V and 0 bases from J, the gap between germline ends came to 8 bases. The CDR3 is 14 amino acids. CDR3 sequence (DNA): TGTGCCAGCAGCCGGACTGCGAACACCGGGGAGCTGTTTTTT. Its protein is CASSRTANTGELFF.

The chain employs TRBV7-9 and TRBJ1-2; 7 bases line up with TRBD1. In germline, CDR1 is SEHNR, CDR2 FQNEAQ (reference sequence). This CDR3 is built from 15 residues. V shed 0 bases, J shed 4 bases, and the junction held 5 bases outside the gene matches. CDR3 sequence reads: CASSLAPGQSYGYTF. CDR3 in DNA: TGTGCCAGCAGCTTAGCCCCGGGACAGTCCTATGGCTACACCTTC.

The chain couples TRBV4-2 to TRBJ2-3, with 12 bases matching TRBD2. The germline CDR1 and CDR2 sequences are LGHNA and YNFKEQ. Trimming cost V 1 base and J 0 bases; bases outside gene matches: 8. CDR3 length: 19 amino acids. The DNA of the CDR3 is TGTGCCAGCAGCCAAGGCCTAGCGGGGGGGCCGCCTAGCACAGATACGCAGTATTTT. Its translation: CASSQGLAGGPPSTDTQYF.

The DNA of the CDR3 is TGTGCCAGCAGTCGGGGGGGGCGGGAGGAGACCCAGTACTTC. Its protein product is CASSRGGREETQYF. The J gene is TRBJ2-5, the V gene TRBV5-4; 8 bases agree with TRBD2. Germline lookup yields CDR1 SGHNT and CDR2 YYREEE (reference sequence). After removal of 5 bases from V and 5 bases from J, the junction contained 8 bases not matched to a gene. The CDR3 is 14 residues long. Together with reference TRBV5-4 and TRBJ2-5, the CDR3 gives the full variable domain: ETGVTQSPTHLIKTRGQQVTLRCSSQSGHNTVSWYQQALGQGPQFIFQYYREEENGRGNFPPRFSGLQFPNYSSELNVNALELDDSALYLCASSRGGREETQYFGPGTRLLVL.

This chain uses TRBV19 with TRBJ1-1, with D perhaps matching TRBD1 (6 bases). V lost 3 bases and J lost 6, with 14 bases in between. Germline V gene lookup returns CDR1 LNHDA and CDR2 SQIVND (reference sequence). This CDR3 contains 14 residues. The CDR3 sequence: CASSIGGGAPEAFF. CDR3 bases: TGTGCCAGTAGTATCGGAGGGGGGGCGCCTGAAGCTTTCTTT.

The genes are TRBV10-3 and TRBJ1-5, with 12 bases identical to TRBD1. Germline loops: CDR1 ENHRY, CDR2 SYGVKD. The junction had 6 bases not matched to a gene; V was cut back by 0 bases and J by 6 bases. The CDR3 runs to 17 residues. For the CDR3, the DNA is TGTGCCATCAGTGAGTCTAGGGGACAGGGGGCTGGTCAGCCCCAGCATTTT. As protein: CAISESRGQGAGQPQHF.

V and J are TRBV27 and TRBJ1-2; 7 bases are shared with TRBD1. Germline lookup yields CDR1 MNHEY and CDR2 SMNVEV (reference sequence). Trimming took 10 bases from V and 2 from J; bases not matched to a gene: 13. This CDR3 is built from 15 residues. The CDR3 DNA reads as TGTGCCACCCAGGGGGTCAGGGGGGAGAACTATGGCTACACCTTC. Translation gives CATQGVRGENYGYTF.

This chain joins TRBV19 and TRBJ2-5; a possible D gene is TRBD2 (5 bases). The CDR3 consists of 12 residues. CDR1 and CDR2 (germline): LNHDA, SQIVND (reference sequence). CDR3 nucleotides: TGTGCGACGGGAAGCCAACAAGAGACCCAGTACTTC. It translates to CATGSQQETQYF.

The chain links TRBV27 to TRBJ1-6, with TRBD1 as a possible D gene (6 bases). The CDR3 has 14 residues. Trimming shortened V by 0 bases and J by 7 bases, and 7 bases separated the two germline ends. Per germline, CDR1 MNHEY and CDR2 SMNVEV (reference sequence). The CDR3 DNA sequence: TGTGCCAGCAGTTTATCGAGGGGGAATTCACCCCTCCACTTT. It yields the protein CASSLSRGNSPLHF.

The V call is TRBV7-3, the J call TRBJ2-5, with 11 bases identical to TRBD2. CDR1 is SGHTA and CDR2 is FQGTGA in the germline V gene. The CDR3 consists of 15 residues. V shed 5 bases, J shed 0 bases, and the junction held 2 bases outside the gene matches. CDR3 nucleotides: TGTGCCAGCAGCCCTAGCGGGGGGCACCAAGAGACCCAGTACTTC. Protein sequence: CASSPSGGHQETQYF.

In this sample, this clone turned up once. This chain uses TRBV3-1 (or the pseudogene TRBV3-2) with TRBJ2-3; 9 bases are shared with TRBD2. CDR1 and CDR2 (germline): LGHDT, YNNKEL (reference sequence). The CDR3 covers 16 residues. V lost 3 bases to trimming and J lost 7 bases; unmatched junction nucleotides: 11. CDR3 DNA sequence: TGTGCCAGCAGCCAGAACCCAGCGGGGGGTCCTTATACGCAGTATTTT. As protein: CASSQNPAGGPYTQYF.

The genes are TRBV18 and TRBJ1-5; TRBD1 might be the D (6 bases). V lost 3 bases, J lost 4 bases, and 13 bases lay in between. Germline assignment: CDR1 KGHSH and CDR2 LQKENI. The CDR3 extends over 15 amino acids. The DNA of the CDR3 is TGTGCCAGCTCACCCTCTGGACAGCTAAATCAGCCCCAGCATTTT. Amino acid sequence: CASSPSGQLNQPQHF.

The chain joins TRBV4-1 to TRBJ2-3; 14 bases line up with TRBD2. The J segment lost 2 bases and the V segment lost 11 bases, leaving 15 bases of the junction unmatched. CDR3 size: 18 residues. CDR1 is MGHRA and CDR2 is YSYEKL in the germline V gene. The CDR3 DNA reads as TGCGCCGCCGCTGCCCGACTAGCGGGGGGGCTAATCACAGATACGCAGTATTTT. The encoded protein is CAAAARLAGGLITDTQYF.

This clone is a singleton in its sample. The gene calls are TRBV3-1 (or the pseudogene TRBV3-2) and TRBJ1-6; no clear D. Trimming stripped 4 bases from V and 5 bases from J, with 12 bases between. Germline CDR1 and CDR2: LGHDT and YNNKEL (reference sequence). This CDR3 spans 15 amino acids. The CDR3 reads CASSLGGGHNSPLHF. The CDR3, as DNA: TGTGCCAGCAGCCTGGGAGGCGGACATAATTCACCCCTCCACTTT.

The chain combines TRBV7-9 with TRBJ2-1; D unclear. Germline lookup yields CDR1 SEHNR and CDR2 FQNEAQ (reference sequence). V was shortened by 5 bases and J by 8 bases, with 16 bases between the two germline ends. CDR3 length: 14 residues. The CDR3: CASSPARHEDEQFF. CDR3 sequence (DNA): TGTGCCAGCAGCCCCGCAAGGCATGAGGATGAGCAGTTCTTC.

CDR3 sequence: CASSLDYARTSYEQYF. Written as DNA, the CDR3 is TGTGCCAGCAGCTTAGATTACGCCAGGACTTCCTACGAGCAGTACTTC. The J gene is TRBJ2-7, the V gene TRBV7-2; D possibly corresponds to TRBD2 (5 bases). The length of the CDR3 is 16 residues. V was trimmed by 1 base and J by 1 base, leaving 14 bases between them. In germline, CDR1 is SGHTA, CDR2 FQGNSA.

V and J are TRBV12-3 or TRBV12-4 and TRBJ2-7, with D hard to call. This CDR3 has 12 amino acids. V was pared by 4 bases and J by 4 bases, with 8 bases between. For the CDR3, the DNA is TGTGCCAGCAGTTCGATCGGTTACGAGCAGTACTTC. This sequence encodes CASSSIGYEQYF.

The rearrangement joins TRBV6-4 to TRBJ2-3; TRBD1 might be the D (6 bases). CDR1 is MRHNA and CDR2 is SNTAGT in the germline V gene. The CDR3 has 14 residues. V lost 5 bases and J 3 bases, leaving 12 bases between the germline ends. DNA of the CDR3: TGTGCCAGCAGTACGGGTCAGGGGACAGATACGCAGTATTTT. It is translated as CASSTGQGTDTQYF.